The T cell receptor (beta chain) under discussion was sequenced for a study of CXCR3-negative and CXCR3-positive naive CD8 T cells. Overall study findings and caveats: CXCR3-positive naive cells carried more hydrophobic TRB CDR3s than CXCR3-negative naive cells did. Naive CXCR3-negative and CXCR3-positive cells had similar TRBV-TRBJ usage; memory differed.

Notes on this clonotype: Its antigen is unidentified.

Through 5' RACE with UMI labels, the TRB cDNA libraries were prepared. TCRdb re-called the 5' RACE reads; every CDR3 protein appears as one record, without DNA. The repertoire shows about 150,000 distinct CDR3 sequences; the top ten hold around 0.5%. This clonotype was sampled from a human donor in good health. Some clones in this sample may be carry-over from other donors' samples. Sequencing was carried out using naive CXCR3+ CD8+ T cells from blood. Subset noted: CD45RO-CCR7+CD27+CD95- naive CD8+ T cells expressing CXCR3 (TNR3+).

The CDR3: CASSLGAGGLLEQYF. The chain couples TRBV7-9 to TRBJ2-7; TCRdb reports TRBD2, a call that lacks DNA to check it against. The CDR3 is 15 residues long. Germline lookup yields CDR1 SEHNR and CDR2 FQNEAQ (reference sequence).